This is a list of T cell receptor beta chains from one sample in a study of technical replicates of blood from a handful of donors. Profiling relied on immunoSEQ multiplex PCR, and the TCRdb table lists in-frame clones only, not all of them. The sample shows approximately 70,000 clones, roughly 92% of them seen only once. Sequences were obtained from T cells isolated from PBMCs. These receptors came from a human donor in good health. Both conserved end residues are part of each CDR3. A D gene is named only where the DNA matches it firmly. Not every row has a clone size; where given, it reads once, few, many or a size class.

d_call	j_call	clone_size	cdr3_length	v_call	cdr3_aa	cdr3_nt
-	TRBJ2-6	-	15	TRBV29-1	CSVATDPSGANVLTF	TGCAGCGTTGCGACAGATCCCTCTGGGGCCAACGTCCTGACTTTC
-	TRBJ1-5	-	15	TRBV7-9	CASSFVSGGVQPQHF	TGTGCCAGCAGCTTCGTCTCTGGGGGCGTTCAGCCCCAGCATTTT
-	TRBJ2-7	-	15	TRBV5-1	CASSLGQVPSYEQYF	TGCGCCAGCAGCTTGGGGCAGGTTCCCTCCTACGAGCAGTACTTC
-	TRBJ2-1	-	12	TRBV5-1	CASSLGGSEQFF	TGCGCCAGCAGCTTGGGCGGCTCCGAGCAGTTCTTC
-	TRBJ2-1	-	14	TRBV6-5	CASSLRASGDEQFF	TGTGCCAGCAGTCTCAGGGCTTCGGGAGATGAGCAGTTCTTC
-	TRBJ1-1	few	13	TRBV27	CASSLAGNTEAFF	TGTGCCAGCAGTTTAGCGGGGAACACTGAAGCTTTCTTT
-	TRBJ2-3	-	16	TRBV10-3	CAIATPGIASTDTQYF	TGTGCCATCGCAACCCCGGGGATCGCTAGCACAGATACGCAGTATTTT
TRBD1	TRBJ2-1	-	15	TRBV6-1	CASSSTGAGYNEQFF	TGTGCCAGCAGCTCGACAGGGGCGGGCTACAATGAGCAGTTCTTC
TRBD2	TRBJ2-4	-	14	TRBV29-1	CSVELAGEWDIQYF	TGCAGCGTTGAGTTAGCGGGAGAATGGGACATTCAGTACTTC
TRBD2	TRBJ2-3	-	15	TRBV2	CASCLAGGWTDTQYF	TGTGCCAGCTGCCTAGCGGGAGGATGGACAGATACGCAGTATTTT
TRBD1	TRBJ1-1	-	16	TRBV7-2	CASSLASTGITTEAFF	TGTGCCAGCAGCTTAGCGTCGACAGGGATTACCACTGAAGCTTTCTTT
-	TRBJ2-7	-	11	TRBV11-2	CASSFSYEQYF	TGTGCCAGCAGCTTCAGCTACGAGCAGTACTTC
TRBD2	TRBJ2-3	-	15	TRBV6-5	CASSYSRDYTDTQYF	TGTGCCAGCAGTTACTCCCGGGACTACACAGATACGCAGTATTTT
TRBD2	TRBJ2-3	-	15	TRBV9	CASSVSGLLTDTQYF	TGTGCCAGCAGCGTATCGGGACTACTCACAGATACGCAGTATTTT
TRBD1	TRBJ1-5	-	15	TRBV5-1	CASSFGQGGGQPQHF	TGCGCCAGCAGCTTCGGACAGGGGGGCGGGCAGCCCCAGCATTTT
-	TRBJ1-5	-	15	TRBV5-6	CASSLGSYSYQPQHF	TGTGCCAGCAGCTTGGGGTCCTACTCTTATCAGCCCCAGCATTTT
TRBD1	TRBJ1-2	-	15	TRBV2	CASRNGQGDNYGYTF	TGTGCCAGCAGAAACGGACAGGGGGATAACTATGGCTACACCTTC
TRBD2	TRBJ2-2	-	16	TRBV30	CAWSRLAGGSTGELFF	TGTGCCTGGAGTCGACTAGCGGGAGGGAGCACCGGGGAGCTGTTTTTT
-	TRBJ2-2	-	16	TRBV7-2	CASSLVFGQNTGELFF	TGTGCCAGCAGCTTAGTTTTTGGACAGAACACCGGGGAGCTGTTTTTT
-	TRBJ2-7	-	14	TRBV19	CASSIDAGSYEQYF	TGTGCCAGTAGTATAGATGCAGGGTCCTACGAGCAGTACTTC
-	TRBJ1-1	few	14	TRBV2	CASTEDGINTEAFF	TGTGCCAGCACCGAGGACGGGATAAACACTGAAGCTTTCTTT
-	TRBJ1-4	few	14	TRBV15	CATSVRKGNEKLFF	TGTGCCACCAGCGTTAGAAAGGGGAATGAAAAACTGTTTTTT
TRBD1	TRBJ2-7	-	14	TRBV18	CASSLDRGKSWQYF	TGTGCCAGCTCACTGGACAGGGGAAAGTCATGGCAGTACTTC
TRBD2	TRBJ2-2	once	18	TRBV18	CASSLGTSGSANTGELFF	TGTGCCAGCTCACTAGGGACTAGCGGGAGCGCGAACACCGGGGAGCTGTTTTTT
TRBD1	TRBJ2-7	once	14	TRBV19	CASSNRDRGWEQYF	TGTGCCAGTAGTAACCGGGACAGGGGATGGGAGCAGTACTTC
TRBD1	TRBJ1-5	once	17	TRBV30	CAWSVAQGALGNQPQHF	TGTGCCTGGAGTGTAGCTCAGGGGGCGCTTGGCAATCAGCCCCAGCATTTT
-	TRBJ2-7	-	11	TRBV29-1	CSIGTLGEQYF	TGCAGCATTGGGACTTTAGGCGAGCAGTACTTC
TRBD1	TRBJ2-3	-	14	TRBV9	CASSTRQGPDTQYF	TGTGCCAGCAGCACCCGACAGGGACCAGATACGCAGTATTTT
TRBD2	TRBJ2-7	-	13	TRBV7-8	CASSSGLAYEQYF	TGTGCCAGCAGCTCTGGACTAGCGTACGAGCAGTACTTC
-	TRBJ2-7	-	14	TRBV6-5	CASSYFGVPYEQYF	TGTGCCAGCAGTTATTTCGGGGTTCCCTACGAGCAGTACTTC
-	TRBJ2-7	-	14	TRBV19	CASCATGDNYEQYF	TGTGCCAGTTGTGCGACAGGAGACAACTACGAGCAGTACTTC
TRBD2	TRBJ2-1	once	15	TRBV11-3	CASRKGLAGVNEQFF	TGTGCCAGCAGAAAGGGACTAGCGGGAGTCAATGAGCAGTTCTTC
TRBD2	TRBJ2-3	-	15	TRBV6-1	CASSEGLAGADTQYF	TGTGCCAGCAGTGAGGGACTAGCGGGAGCGGATACGCAGTATTTT
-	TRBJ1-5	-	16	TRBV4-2	CASSQVSGAQDQPQHF	TGTGCCAGCAGCCAAGTATCTGGGGCCCAGGATCAGCCCCAGCATTTT